In its sample, the clone carrying this TCR beta chain was seen many times. The antigen is unknown. The sample is drawn from a study of T cells after yellow fever vaccination. Study summary: Fractions low in cell number were prepared with SMART-Seq v4 Ultra Low Input. Study results and caveats: Some clonotypes were seen in both the CD4 and the CD8 compartments. These made up a small share and likely arose from convergent recombination.

This CDR3 is 16 amino acids long. The ends were cut back, 7 bases at V and 0 bases at J, with 15 bases in the middle. TCRdb re-called the 5' RACE reads through MiXCR, storing one row per CDR3 protein. The sample records under 700,000 distinct CDR3 sequences, roughly a sixth being singletons. V and J are TRBV12-3 or TRBV12-4 and TRBJ2-2; tentatively, D is TRBD2 (7 bases). The starting material was PBMCs, obtained around 5 days after the first yellow fever vaccination. This receptor was taken from a man between 18 and 29 years old who received the YFV17D yellow fever vaccine. The DNA for the CDR3 is TGTGCCAGCAAGTTGCGGGGGCACGCGAACACCGGGGAGCTGTTTTTT. Translation: CASKLRGHANTGELFF.